One T cell receptor (beta chain) is described in this entry. This sample was taken from a study of T cell changes during pregnancy in multiple sclerosis. Using immunoSEQ multiplex PCR, the repertoire was profiled, and TCRdb retains in-frame clones only, with some absent. The data show roughly 100,000 clones, about 90% seen once. This CDR3 spans 14 amino acids. V was clipped by 5 bases and J by 4 bases, with 12 bases between them. The germline V gene encodes CDR1 SGHRS and CDR2 YFSETQ. The clonotype originates from a female donor with multiple sclerosis, enrolled in a pregnancy study. Sequencing used peripheral blood, obtained after pregnancy. The genes are TRBV5-1 and TRBJ1-4; perhaps TRBD1 as D (6 bases). The CDR3 DNA sequence: TGCGCCAGCAGATTAGACAGGAATAATGAAAAACTGTTTTTT. It codes for CASRLDRNNEKLFF.